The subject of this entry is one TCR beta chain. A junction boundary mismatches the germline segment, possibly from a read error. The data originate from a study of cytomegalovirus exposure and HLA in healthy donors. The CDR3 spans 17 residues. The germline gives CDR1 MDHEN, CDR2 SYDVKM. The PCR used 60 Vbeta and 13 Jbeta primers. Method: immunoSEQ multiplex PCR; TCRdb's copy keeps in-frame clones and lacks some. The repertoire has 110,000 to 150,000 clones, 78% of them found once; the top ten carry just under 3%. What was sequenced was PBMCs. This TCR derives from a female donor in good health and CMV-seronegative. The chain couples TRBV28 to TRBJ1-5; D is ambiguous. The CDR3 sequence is CVSSLLIGRWGNQPQHF. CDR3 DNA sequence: TGTGTCAGCAGTCTACTAATCGGAAGGTGGGGCAATCAGCCCCAGCATTTT.